The 20 T cell receptor beta chains below all came from one sample that was sequenced in a study of molecular identifiers for immune sequencing clone quantification. TCRdb re-derived calls from the PCR reads in MiXCR, one entry per CDR3 protein. The data show some 93,000 distinct CDR3 sequences, with approximately 22% seen just once and 1% to 1.2% held by the top ten. Sequenced sample: naive CD8+ T cells from blood, with Jurkat cell RNA spiked in. Regarding subset: FACS-sorted CD8+CD4-CCR7+CD45RA+ naive T cells. Receptor source: a human donor in good health. Some libraries in this study had Jurkat cell RNA spiked in.

The J gene is TRBJ1-2, the V gene TRBV27, with D hard to call. The germline V gene has CDR1 MNHEY and CDR2 SMNVEV (reference sequence). The CDR3 sequence is 13 residues long. Between the trimmed V and J ends, which lost 6 bases and 4 bases, there was a span of 12 bases. The CDR3, as DNA: TGTGCCAGCAGAAACCTTGAAAGCTATGGCTACACCTTC. Translation gives CASRNLESYGYTF.

This clonotype was found many times. V gene TRBV7-6 combines with J gene TRBJ2-6; D is perhaps TRBD1 (5 bases). This CDR3 has 15 residues. Germline CDR1 is SGHVS and CDR2 is FNYEAQ. The germline V and J ends were trimmed by 6 bases and 2 bases, with 11 bases remaining between them. The CDR3 DNA reads TGTGCCAGCAGGTCAGGGCCCGCTGGGGCCAACGTCCTGACTTTC. As protein: CASRSGPAGANVLTF.

The chain couples TRBV6-2 or TRBV6-3 to TRBJ1-1; TRBD1 might be the D (5 bases). The CDR3 consists of 16 residues. Trimming removed 6 bases at V and 1 base at J, with 18 bases between. Germline CDR1 and CDR2: MNHEY and SVGEGT. Here the CDR3 reads CASRPARQRANTEAFF. Here the CDR3 DNA reads TGTGCCAGCAGACCAGCCCGACAGAGGGCGAACACTGAAGCTTTCTTT.

In its sample, this clonotype was seen many times. This chain connects TRBV7-8 to TRBJ1-1, with unresolved D. Germline V gene data show CDR1 as SGHVS and CDR2 as FQNEAQ. The ends were cut back, 4 bases at V and 5 bases at J, with 14 bases in the middle. CDR3 size: 14 residues. The CDR3 sequence is CASSSYSRGTEAFF. DNA for the CDR3: TGTGCCAGCAGCTCCTACAGCCGAGGGACTGAAGCTTTCTTT.

This clonotype has a count of ten or more. The chain uses TRBV7-9 and TRBJ1-1; D not certain. In germline, CDR1 is SEHNR, CDR2 FQNEAQ (reference sequence). This CDR3 has 13 amino acids. The V end was cut by 5 bases, the J end by 6 bases, with 13 bases between. CDR3 DNA sequence: TGTGCCAGCAGCCAGACACCTCCGGCTGAAGCTTTCTTT. Protein: CASSQTPPAEAFF.

Points on this clonotype: Being one base from a much bigger clone, this may be a read error. The genes are TRBV11-3 and TRBJ2-3; possibly TRBD1 or TRBD2 for D (5 bases each). The ends were cut back, 4 bases at V and 4 bases at J, with 9 bases in the middle. The length of the CDR3 is 13 residues. Germline V CDR1 and CDR2: SGHNT, YENEEA. This CDR3 reads CASSSMGADTQYF. In nucleotides, the CDR3 is TGTGCCAGCAGCTCAATGGGGGCAGATACGCAGTATTTT. The whole variable domain, remainder taken from reference TRBV11-3 and TRBJ2-3, is EAGVVQSPRYKIIEKKQPVAFWCNPISGHNTLYWYLQNLGQGPELLIRYENEEAVDDSQLPKDRFSAERLKGVDSTLKIQPAELGDSAVYLCASSSMGADTQYFGPGTRLTVL.

The rearrangement uses TRBV9 and TRBJ1-1; no firm D call. CDR1 is SGDLS and CDR2 is YYNGEE in the germline V gene. This CDR3 is 15 amino acids long. The V end lost 0 bases, the J end lost 1 base, and 10 bases lay between the germline ends. Here the CDR3 DNA reads TGTGCCAGCAGCGTAGGAGGAGGAACGAACACTGAAGCTTTCTTT. Amino acids: CASSVGGGTNTEAFF.

Comment on this clonotype: A single base separates this from a much larger clone, so it may be a read error. The CDR3 loop reads CAGSARGEEEQYF. The CDR3 DNA is TGTGCCGGCTCAGCACGGGGGGAAGAGGAGCAGTACTTC. J is TRBJ2-7 and V is TRBV18; 7 bases match TRBD2. The CDR3 is 13 residues long. Germline CDR1 KGHSH, CDR2 LQKENI.

As concerns this clonotype: A read error may be the cause here, since a much bigger clone is one base away. The chain is built from TRBV29-1 and TRBJ1-5; TRBD1 agrees at 7 bases. Germline V gene sequence: CDR1 SQVTM, CDR2 ANQGSEA. Trimming cost V 7 bases and J 3 bases; bases outside gene matches: 6. This CDR3 has 13 residues. CDR3 loop: CSASTGDNQPQHF. The CDR3 DNA reads as TGCAGCGCGTCTACAGGGGACAATCAGCCCCAGCATTTT.

V gene TRBV5-5 combines with J gene TRBJ2-1; D gene uncertain. V was cut by 4 bases and J by 3 bases, with 5 bases left in between. Germline CDR1 and CDR2: SGHKS and YYEKEE (reference sequence). This CDR3 has 12 amino acids. DNA of the CDR3: TGTGCCAGCAGCGCAAACTACAATGAGCAGTTCTTC. Translation: CASSANYNEQFF.

Concerning this clonotype: A read error is possible here, since a much larger clone lies one base away. The genes are TRBV20-1 and TRBJ1-1, with 7 bases matching TRBD1. Trimming removed 1 base from V and 4 bases from J; junction bases left unmatched: 21. Germline V gives CDR1 DFQATT, CDR2 SNEGSKA (reference sequence). This CDR3 spans 19 amino acids. The CDR3 region has the DNA TGCAGTGCTAGAGCTGCCCCGGGACAGCACGTAGGGATGAGCACTGAAGCTTTCTTT. Translating it yields CSARAAPGQHVGMSTEAFF.

This clonotype was seen only once. This may arise from a read error, as a much more abundant clone is one base away. This chain connects TRBV7-7 to TRBJ2-3; 9 nucleotides line up with TRBD1. The CDR3 spans 15 residues. The germline gives CDR1 SSHAT, CDR2 FNYEAQ (reference sequence). CDR3 bases: TGTGCTAGCAGCTTAGGGGACAGGGTCGCAGATACGCAGTATTTT. Translated, it gives CASSLGDRVADTQYF.

This clonotype appeared once. It may be a read error: a sequence one base away is much more abundant. The gene calls are TRBV12-3 or TRBV12-4 and TRBJ2-3; tentatively, D is TRBD1 or TRBD2 (6 bases each). This CDR3 region has 15 residues. V lost 4 bases and J lost 2, with 13 bases in between. In DNA, the CDR3 is TGTGCCAGCAGTTGGGGGGCGGGGAACACAGATACGCAGTATTTT. As protein: CASSWGAGNTDTQYF.

The chain employs TRBV20-1 and TRBJ2-2; 7 positions agree with TRBD2. This CDR3 spans 16 amino acids. Germline values: CDR1 DFQATT, CDR2 SNEGSKA (reference sequence). The junction had 12 bases not matched to a gene; V was cut back by 3 bases and J by 5 bases. CDR3 sequence reads: CSARLRGERYTGELFF. For the CDR3, the DNA is TGCAGTGCTAGGCTTCGGGGGGAAAGATATACCGGGGAGCTGTTTTTT.

At least ten counts were recorded for this clonotype. V gene TRBV12-3 or TRBV12-4 combines with J gene TRBJ2-7; D possibly corresponds to TRBD1 (6 bases). The CDR3 spans 14 residues. Trimming removed 7 bases from V and 6 bases from J, with 19 bases in between. Written as DNA, the CDR3 is TGTGCCAGCACCCCAAGGACAGCCCGGGGCGAGCAGTACTTC. It codes for CASTPRTARGEQYF.

The rearrangement links TRBV7-9 to TRBJ2-7, with no clear D. Germline CDR1 is SEHNR and CDR2 is FQNEAQ (reference sequence). V dropped 5 bases and J dropped 2 bases, with 10 bases sitting between them. The CDR3 is 13 residues long. CDR3 in DNA: TGTGCCAGCAGCCCCCGTTCGACCTACGAGCAGTACTTC. Residues: CASSPRSTYEQYF.

Turning to this clonotype: The junction shows a germline mismatch at one end, possibly a read error. This chain connects TRBV9 to TRBJ2-5, with TRBD1 identical over 9 bases. This CDR3 contains 16 residues. In germline, CDR1 is SGDLS, CDR2 YYNGEE. The CDR3 is CASSPPAQGAQETRYF. CDR3 in DNA: TGTGCCAGCAGCCCCCCGGCACAGGGGGCCCAAGAGACCCGGTACTTC.

Comment on this clonotype: The junction and the germline gene differ at one end; a read error may be behind it. This rearrangement joins TRBV2 to TRBJ2-1; 10 bases match TRBD2. The CDR3 covers 15 residues. Per germline, CDR1 SNHLY and CDR2 FYNNEI. The CDR3 DNA is TGTGCCAGCAGTGAAGATAGCGGGGGGATTAATGGGCAGTTCTTC. This translates into CASSEDSGGINGQFF.

Details on this clonotype: This may stem from a read error, because a much larger clone lies one nucleotide away. The chain combines TRBV6-5 with TRBJ1-1; D is unresolved. The CDR3 covers 13 residues. Germline lookup yields CDR1 MNHEY and CDR2 SVGAGI. Trimming took 2 bases from V and 1 from J, leaving 5 bases between them. The CDR3 spells CASSYRKNTEAFF. The CDR3 DNA reads as TGTGCCAGCAGTTACCGCAAGAACACTGAAGCTTTCTTT.

The genes are TRBV4-3 and TRBJ2-3; 10 nucleotides line up with TRBD2. Germline values: CDR1 LGHNA, CDR2 YSLEER. The CDR3 extends over 17 amino acids. Losses at the gene ends were 1 base for V and 1 base for J; bases not matched to a gene: 5. The CDR3 loop reads CASSQGTSGMGTDTQYF. CDR3 nucleotide sequence: TGCGCCAGCAGCCAAGGAACTAGCGGGATGGGCACAGATACGCAGTATTTT.